This T cell receptor (beta chain) emerged from a study of OX40 agonist ivuxolimab in advanced cancers. The overall study: Among those treated, three patients had partial responses, one with hepatocellular carcinoma and two with cutaneous melanoma.

CDR1 is MNHNS, CDR2 SASEGT, per germline. The CDR3 consists of 16 residues. Deletions cut 2 bases from V and 0 bases from J, with 12 bases between. Assay: immunoSEQ multiplex PCR; the TCRdb copy retains only in-frame clones and omits some. This sample yields 13,000 or so clones, of which about 80% are seen a single time; about 15% belongs to the top ten. This chain links TRBV6-1 with TRBJ2-3, with D maybe TRBD2 (6 bases). The specimen was CD4+ or CD8+ T cells sorted from blood, collected in a trial of the OX40 agonist ivuxolimab. The clonotype was recovered from an adult with an advanced solid tumor such as melanoma, head and neck, liver or kidney cancer. CDR3 residues: CASSEWGGTSTDTQYF. CDR3 DNA: TGTGCCAGCAGTGAATGGGGCGGGACTAGCACAGATACGCAGTATTTT.